This TCR beta chain was found in a study of T cell responses to AZD1222 COVID-19 vaccine. Study outcomes and limitations: Just a handful of AZD1222 recipients tested seropositive at baseline. Spike-specific TCR breadth and depth went up after people got two AZD1222 doses. Most donors were white British, females outnumbered males, and clonal diversity was possibly underestimated.

Profiling relied on immunoSEQ multiplex PCR, and the TCRdb table lists in-frame clones only, not all of them. The data contain approximately 84,000 clones, roughly nine tenths of them singletons. The CDR3 is 13 amino acids. The germline V gene encodes CDR1 SGHRS and CDR2 YFSETQ. V gave up 0 bases and J gave up 12 bases; unmatched junction bases: 7. Details on this clone: Its antigen is not known.

This TCR came from an adult who received the AZD1222 COVID-19 vaccine. Sequenced here: peripheral blood, sampled 28 days after the second AZD1222 dose. The V and J genes are TRBV5-1 and TRBJ1-1, with 8 bases that match TRBD1. CDR3 sequence: CASSLAGQGGSFF. The CDR3 DNA sequence: TGCGCCAGCAGCTTGGCCGGACAGGGTGGGTCTTTCTTT.